Listed below are T cell receptor beta chains from one sample, sequenced in a study of identical twins. One entry per CDR3 protein, called by TCRdb with MiXCR from the 5' RACE reads. The sample holds approximately 250,000 distinct CDR3 sequences; approximately 7.1% are singletons and the top ten take less than 15%. Another study also made use of these data, one on T cells expressing NK-cell markers.

Sequences were obtained from CD8+ T cells sorted from blood. These receptors came from a woman in her late teens or twenties in good health. CDR3s include the opening cysteine and the closing phenylalanine or tryptophan. The D gene is left open where the match is weak. Clone size, where shown, is once, few, many, or a class for clones that have expanded.

j_call clone_size d_call v_call cdr3_nt cdr3_aa
TRBJ1-2 - TRBD1 TRBV5-6 TGTGCCAGCAGCTGGGGGACAGGGGTGAGATATGGCTACACCTTC CASSWGTGVRYGYTF
TRBJ1-1 few - TRBV5-1 TGCGCCAGCAGCTTTGGGACACTAGAGGCTTTCTTT CASSFGTLEAFF
TRBJ2-3 - TRBD2 TRBV28 TGTGCCAGCAGTCTTTATAGCGGGAGGGTTTCAGATACGCAGTATTTT CASSLYSGRVSDTQYF
TRBJ2-1 - - TRBV20-1 TGCAGTGCTAGAGATCGAAGGGGGTCCTACAATGAGCAGTTCTTC CSARDRRGSYNEQFF
TRBJ2-1 - - TRBV3-1 TGTGCCAGCAGCGCCCAGGGGAGCTCCTACAATGAGCAGTTCTTC CASSAQGSSYNEQFF
TRBJ2-5 many TRBD2 TRBV29-1 TGCAGCGTTGTCGGAGCGGGAGATGAGACCCAGTACTTC CSVVGAGDETQYF
TRBJ1-1 - - TRBV6-5 TGTGCCAGCAGTCACCCAACCGGGAAGGGGACTGAAGCTTTCTTT CASSHPTGKGTEAFF
TRBJ2-3 many - TRBV12-3/TRBV12-4 TGTGCCAGCAGTCGGGGTCAGGGTTACACAGATACGCAGTATTTT CASSRGQGYTDTQYF
TRBJ1-3 few TRBD1 TRBV10-3 TGTGCCACCACAGACAGGGCTCCTGGAAACACCATATATTTT CATTDRAPGNTIYF
TRBJ2-4 few TRBD2 TRBV7-8 TGTGCCAGCAGCTTAGCGGACCGAGCGGGGATAAACATTCAGTACTTC CASSLADRAGINIQYF
TRBJ2-1 - - TRBV7-3 TGTGCCAGCAGCTCCCAGAGTCCCACATCCTACAATGAGCAGTTCTTC CASSSQSPTSYNEQFF
TRBJ1-1 - TRBD1 TRBV5-5 TGTGCCAGCAGCTTCGGACAGGATAGCCTACCATGGACTGAAGCTTTCTTT CASSFGQDSLPWTEAFF
TRBJ2-7 - TRBD1 TRBV10-3 TGTGCCATCAGTGATGAGACAGGGGGCCACGAGCAGTACTTC CAISDETGGHEQYF
TRBJ2-7 many TRBD1 TRBV29-1 TGCAGCGTTGAAGATCAGACAGGGGCGAACTACGAGCAGTACTTC CSVEDQTGANYEQYF
TRBJ2-2 - TRBD1 TRBV6-2/TRBV6-3 TGTGCCAGCAGTTACTCGAGGTGGACAGGGACCGGGGAGCTGTTTTTT CASSYSRWTGTGELFF
TRBJ2-3 - TRBD2 TRBV9 TGTGCCAGCAGCGTAGATGGAGCGGGGGGGAGCACAGATACGCAGTATTTT CASSVDGAGGSTDTQYF
TRBJ2-7 few TRBD1 TRBV6-2/TRBV6-3 TGTGCCAGCATTAGGGACAGGGTCTCCTACGAGCAGTACTTC CASIRDRVSYEQYF
TRBJ2-1 many - TRBV7-9 TGTGCCAGCAGCTTAGTGGGACCCGGCGGAGATGAGCAGTTCTTC CASSLVGPGGDEQFF
TRBJ2-7 many - TRBV29-1 TGCAGCGTTGTATTTGTAGGGGGGTTCGAGCAGTACTTC CSVVFVGGFEQYF
TRBJ2-4 few - TRBV6-1 TGTGCCAGCAAGGGGGGACACAAAAACATTCAGTACTTC CASKGGHKNIQYF
TRBJ2-6 many - TRBV10-3 TGTGCCATCAGCCAGGACTCCCCCACGCGGGCCTCTGGGGCCAACGTCCTGACTTTC CAISQDSPTRASGANVLTF
TRBJ2-7 - TRBD2 TRBV4-2 TGTGCCAGCAGCCCCGGGACTAGCGGAAATTACGAGCAGTACTTC CASSPGTSGNYEQYF
TRBJ2-1 many - TRBV5-1 TGCGCCAGTGCCCCCGGCAGCTCCTACAATGAGCAGTTCTTC CASAPGSSYNEQFF
TRBJ2-1 many - TRBV3-1 TGTGCCAGCAGCCAAGATGGGGTACTCGGGTCGGGTTACAATGAGCAGTTCTTC CASSQDGVLGSGYNEQFF
TRBJ2-3 many - TRBV6-2/TRBV6-3 TGTGCCAGCAGTTACTCATCCACAGATACGCAGTATTTT CASSYSSTDTQYF
TRBJ2-3 once - TRBV4-1 TGCGCCAGCAGCCCTCCGGGCGGGGACATTCAGTATGGGGATACGCAGTATTTT CASSPPGGDIQYGDTQYF
TRBJ2-1 few - TRBV27 TGTGCCAGTGGGGACTCCTATCTCTCGGTGGATGAGCAGTTCTTC CASGDSYLSVDEQFF
TRBJ2-7 many - TRBV11-2 TGTGCCAGCACCTCCCTCAGTACAGGCTACGAGCAGTACTTC CASTSLSTGYEQYF
TRBJ2-5 - - TRBV9 TGTGCCAGCAGCGTAGATGGGTCGGAGACCCAGTACTTC CASSVDGSETQYF
TRBJ2-5 few - TRBV9 TGTGCCAGCAGCGTTAGCGGCCTCCAAGAGACCCAGTACTTC CASSVSGLQETQYF
TRBJ2-1 many - TRBV7-9 TGTGCCAGCAGTACGGTCGCAACCTACAATGAGCAGTTCTTC CASSTVATYNEQFF